Following are 16 T cell receptor beta chains from one sample sequenced in a study of blood T cell repertoires in COVID-19. Libraries were prepared by immunoSEQ multiplex PCR; TCRdb keeps only in-frame clonotypes and omits some of them. Of 150,000 to 250,000 clones in the sample, roughly 77% were seen once. Sequencing was carried out using peripheral blood. Receptors were obtained from a woman aged 40 to 49 with COVID-19, enrolled during active disease.

V gene TRBV6-1 combines with J gene TRBJ1-5; D is uncertain. The V gene's germline CDR1 is MNHNS and CDR2 SASEGT. V lost 2 bases and J lost 0, with 11 bases in between. The CDR3 loop spans 16 amino acids. CDR3 sequence: CASSESRRDSNQPQHF. For the CDR3, the DNA is TGTGCCAGCAGTGAAAGTCGGAGGGATAGCAATCAGCCCCAGCATTTT.

The chain uses TRBV6-6 and TRBJ2-2; tentative D call: TRBD1 (6 bases). CDR3 length: 13 amino acids. Trimming took 11 bases from V and 1 from J, leaving 11 bases between them. Germline V CDR1 and CDR2: MNHNY, SVGAGI (reference sequence). CDR3: CAGRGGNTGELFF. The CDR3 nucleotides read TGTGCCGGCCGAGGGGGGAACACCGGGGAGCTGTTTTTT.

The table lists this clone with a count of one. The chain couples TRBV12-3 or TRBV12-4 to TRBJ1-2; 10 bases are shared with TRBD1. J was trimmed by 7 bases and V by 8 bases; bases with no gene match: 4. This CDR3 is 12 amino acids long. CDR3 sequence: CASLDRGTGYTF. The CDR3 DNA reads TGTGCCAGCCTGGACAGGGGGACTGGCTACACCTTC.

The V gene is TRBV10-2, the J gene TRBJ2-7; 11 nucleotides align to TRBD2. CDR3 length: 16 residues. Unmatched junction bases numbered 12, after V lost 7 bases and J lost 4 bases. Germline CDR1 WSHSY, CDR2 SAAADI. The CDR3: CASTYQLAGAMYEQYF. The CDR3 DNA reads TGCGCCAGCACCTACCAACTAGCGGGAGCAATGTACGAGCAGTACTTC.

The chain couples TRBV4-1 to TRBJ2-7, with 9 positions matching TRBD2. The V gene's germline CDR1 is MGHRA and CDR2 YSYEKL. The V gene end was trimmed by 0 bases and the J gene end by 4 bases; junction bases not matched to a gene: 7. The CDR3 has 16 residues. This CDR3 is CASSQDPWTSAYEQYF. As DNA, the CDR3 is TGCGCCAGCAGCCAAGATCCATGGACTAGCGCGTACGAGCAGTACTTC.

The chain recombines TRBV11-2 with TRBJ2-3; 8 bases agree with TRBD2. Trimming took 1 base from V and 5 from J; bases not matched to a gene: 11. Germline CDR1 SGHAT, CDR2 FQNNGV. The CDR3 is 17 residues long. Here the CDR3 reads CASSLAGAGGLKDTQYF. The CDR3 nucleotides read TGTGCCAGCAGCTTAGCGGGCGCGGGAGGACTGAAAGATACGCAGTATTTT.

This clone was counted between two and nine times. The chain recombines TRBV5-8 with TRBJ2-1; 13 bases line up with TRBD2. This CDR3 comprises 18 residues. The V segment lost 0 bases and the J segment 7 bases; nucleotides outside the gene matches: 10. Per the germline V gene, CDR1 is SGHTS and CDR2 is YDEGEE. CDR3 protein: CASSLVYGLAGVENEQFF. The CDR3 DNA reads TGTGCCAGCAGCTTGGTTTACGGACTAGCGGGGGTTGAGAATGAGCAGTTCTTC.

The chain carries TRBV7-8 and TRBJ1-1; D remains ambiguous. The V gene's germline CDR1 is SGHVS and CDR2 FQNEAQ. The CDR3 spans 15 residues. Trimming stripped 3 bases from V and 0 bases from J, with 11 bases between. As DNA, the CDR3 is TGTGCCAGCAGCTTGGTGAGCGGGATGAACACTGAAGCTTTCTTT. Encoded protein: CASSLVSGMNTEAFF.

The chain combines TRBV7-2 with TRBJ2-2; 7 bases agree with TRBD2. The germline gives CDR1 SGHTA, CDR2 FQGNSA. CDR3 length equals 14 residues. J gave up 1 base and V 6 bases, and 2 bases lay outside the gene matches. The CDR3 loop reads CASRRGGNTGELFF. The CDR3, as DNA: TGTGCCAGCAGACGCGGGGGGAACACCGGGGAGCTGTTTTTT. Full variable domain (rest looked up from reference TRBV7-2 and TRBJ2-2): GAGVSQSPSNKVTEKGKDVELRCDPISGHTALYWYRQSLGQGLEFLIYFQGNSAPDKSGLPSDRFSAERTGGSVSTLTIQRTQQEDSAVYLCASRRGGNTGELFFGEGSRLTVL.

In its sample, this clone was seen once. The sample carries other DNA sequences with the same CDR3. The chain recombines TRBV12-3 or TRBV12-4 with TRBJ2-2; no clear D gene. The V end lost 2 bases, the J end lost 5 bases, and 3 bases lay between the germline ends. This CDR3 region has 12 residues. The CDR3 sequence is CASSLRTGELFF. The CDR3 DNA is TGTGCCAGCAGTTTACGTACCGGGGAGCTGTTTTTT.

The chain uses TRBV7-9 and TRBJ2-1, with 12 bases lining up with TRBD2. The length of the CDR3 is 18 residues. The germline V gene has CDR1 SEHNR and CDR2 FQNEAQ (reference sequence). V shed 4 bases, J shed 3 bases, and the junction held 10 bases outside the gene matches. CDR3 residues: CASSSGTSGRLYYNEQFF. CDR3 nucleotides: TGTGCCAGCAGCTCCGGGACTAGCGGGCGGCTTTACTACAATGAGCAGTTCTTC. The full variable domain, rest sourced from reference TRBV7-9 and TRBJ2-1, is DTGVSQNPRHKITKRGQNVTFRCDPISEHNRLYWYRQTLGQGPEFLTYFQNEAQLEKSRLLSDRFSAERPKGSFSTLEIQRTEQGDSAMYLCASSSGTSGRLYYNEQFFGPGTRLTVL.

This chain uses TRBV9 with TRBJ2-1, with D possibly TRBD1 on 5 matching bases. Germline CDR1 is SGDLS and CDR2 is YYNGEE. V lost 0 bases, J lost 8 bases, and 18 bases lay in between. CDR3 length equals 16 residues. CDR3 residues: CASSVGKGRLGDEQFF. CDR3 nucleotide sequence: TGTGCCAGCAGCGTAGGAAAGGGGCGCCTCGGCGATGAGCAGTTCTTC.

A few counts support this clone. The V gene is TRBV3-1 (or the pseudogene TRBV3-2), the J gene TRBJ1-1; possible D gene TRBD1, 6 bases. The CDR3 has 14 amino acids. V gave up 3 bases and J gave up 2 bases, with 10 bases separating them. Germline lookup yields CDR1 LGHDT and CDR2 YNNKEL (reference sequence). CDR3 region: CASSHTDRNTEAFF. DNA for the CDR3: TGTGCCAGCAGCCACACGGACAGAAACACTGAAGCTTTCTTT.

The chain is built from TRBV9 and TRBJ2-1, with TRBD1 matching 7 bases. This CDR3 comprises 17 residues. The ends lost 2 bases at V and 7 bases at J; junction bases unmatched: 15. Germline CDR1 reads SGDLS; CDR2 reads YYNGEE. The CDR3 spells CASSVLGQTGIMNEQFF. For the CDR3, the DNA is TGTGCCAGCAGCGTTCTGGGCCAGACAGGGATTATGAATGAGCAGTTCTTC. Complete variable domain (other parts from reference TRBV9 and TRBJ2-1): DSGVTQTPKHLITATGQRVTLRCSPRSGDLSVYWYQQSLDQGLQFLIQYYNGEERAKGNILERFSAQQFPDLHSELNLSSLELGDSALYFCASSVLGQTGIMNEQFFGPGTRLTVL.

The rearrangement links TRBV7-3 to TRBJ2-5, with 8 bases that match TRBD2. This CDR3 region has 15 residues. V gave up 1 base and J gave up 5 bases; unmatched junction bases: 6. Germline-derived CDR1 and CDR2 are SGHTA and FQGTGA. The CDR3 DNA is TGTGCCAGCAGCTTAAACCCGGGGGGGCGGGAGACCCAGTACTTC. Translation gives CASSLNPGGRETQYF.

V usage is TRBV5-6 and J usage is TRBJ2-7; TRBD1 matches 7 bases. The germline gives CDR1 SGHDT, CDR2 YYEEEE. The ends lost 1 base at V and 5 bases at J; junction bases unmatched: 18. CDR3 length: 18 residues. In nucleotides, the CDR3 is TGTGCCAGCAGCTTGCTTTTCGGAGGCTGGGCTACAGGGGACGAGCAGTACTTC. It specifies CASSLLFGGWATGDEQYF.